This passage covers 2 T cell receptor beta chains from one sample sequenced in a study of T cells expressing NK-cell markers (TCRdb year 2020). The library was made by 5' RACE. Sequencer: Illumina HiSeq 2000. Each entry corresponds to one CDR3 protein sequence from reads that TCRdb reprocessed, and DNA is not given. The table for this sample records 350,000 to 450,000 distinct CDR3 sequences. The leading ten clones occupy 4% to 6.5% of the sample. The source material was blood T cells: a sorted CD56 or NKG2C T cell subset, CD4+ or CD8+ T cells, or bulk PBMC T cells (not recorded which). The source of these receptors is a man between 18 and 69 years old in good health.

The V call is TRBV20-1, the J call TRBJ1-5; the D call from TCRdb, TRBD1, cannot be confirmed without DNA. Germline CDR1 and CDR2: DFQATT and SNEGSKA (reference sequence). The CDR3 loop spans 15 amino acids. The CDR3 spells CSAYQGGRVNQPQHF.

This chain connects TRBV28 to TRBJ2-3; TCRdb picks TRBD2, but there is no DNA to check that call. Germline loops: CDR1 MDHEN, CDR2 SYDVKM. CDR3 length: 16 amino acids. The CDR3 sequence: CASSLTLAGGQDTQYF.